One sample yielded the 8 T cell receptor beta chains listed below, sequenced in a study of shared clonotypes between healthy human individuals. Only CD45RO-negative cells positively selected for CCR7 counted as naive CD8 cells, so terminally differentiated effector memory CD45RA+ cells were excluded. Only in-frame clones appear in the TCRdb table, and some are missing; sequencing was by immunoSEQ multiplex PCR. The top ten clones hold around 1.1% of a sample with some 2 million clones, about 95% of them seen once. Sequenced sample: naive CD8+ T cells sorted from blood. These receptors all come from a man between 18 and 35 years old in good health.

A few counts support this clone. The CDR3: CASSLIWDSPLHF. The CDR3 nucleotides are TGTGCCAGCAGTTTAATTTGGGACTCACCCCTCCACTTT. The chain joins TRBV27 to TRBJ1-6; the D gene is possibly TRBD1 (5 bases). The length of the CDR3 is 13 residues. CDR1 and CDR2 (germline): MNHEY, SMNVEV (reference sequence). V lost 2 bases to trimming and J lost 10 bases, with 9 bases between them.

J is TRBJ2-5 and V is TRBV28, with 11 bases lining up with TRBD2. V lost 4 bases and J lost 1; bases outside the gene matches: 14. The CDR3 spans 19 residues. CDR1 MDHEN and CDR2 SYDVKM come from the germline V gene. CDR3 protein: CASSSSLAGALRVQETQYF. The CDR3 DNA reads as TGTGCCAGCAGTTCCTCACTAGCGGGGGCCTTGAGAGTCCAAGAGACCCAGTACTTC.

The chain employs TRBV7-8 and TRBJ2-7; no reliable D call. Trimming stripped 1 base from V and 4 bases from J, with 8 bases between. Germline CDR1 reads SGHVS; CDR2 reads FQNEAQ. This CDR3 comprises 13 residues. The CDR3 loop is CASSLDSYYEQYF. DNA for the CDR3: TGTGCCAGCAGCTTAGACTCGTATTACGAGCAGTACTTC.

The rearrangement uses TRBV10-3 and TRBJ1-1; possible D gene TRBD1, 5 bases. The length of the CDR3 is 15 residues. CDR1 is ENHRY, CDR2 SYGVKD, per germline. V gave up 3 bases and J gave up 0 bases, with 11 bases separating them. CDR3 region: CAISDTGPMNTEAFF. In nucleotides, the CDR3 is TGTGCCATCAGTGATACAGGCCCGATGAACACTGAAGCTTTCTTT.

Concerning this clone itself: The sample holds other DNA sequences that translate to the same CDR3. The chain joins TRBV7-3 to TRBJ2-7; possible D gene TRBD2, 6 bases. There are 13 residues in the CDR3. V was shortened by 3 bases and J by 3 bases, with 9 bases between the two germline ends. Germline-derived CDR1 and CDR2 are SGHTA and FQGTGA. The CDR3 DNA reads TGTGCCAGCAGCTTGGACGGGAGCTACGAGCAGTACTTC. Protein product: CASSLDGSYEQYF.

The rearrangement joins TRBV2 to TRBJ2-1, with D perhaps TRBD2 (6 bases). Germline V gives CDR1 SNHLY, CDR2 FYNNEI. V was clipped by 0 bases and J by 4 bases, with 16 bases between them. This CDR3 spans 17 amino acids. The CDR3 region is CASSEAVLALLYNEQFF. CDR3 sequence (DNA): TGTGCCAGCAGTGAAGCGGTACTAGCCCTCCTATACAATGAGCAGTTCTTC.

This chain uses TRBV5-8 with TRBJ1-1; possible D gene TRBD1, 5 bases. The CDR3 covers 14 residues. Between the trimmed V and J ends, which lost 1 base and 1 base, there was a span of 8 bases. Per germline, CDR1 SGHTS and CDR2 YDEGEE. CDR3 region: CASSLWQGNTEAFF. CDR3 coding DNA: TGTGCCAGCAGCTTGTGGCAGGGGAACACTGAAGCTTTCTTT.

V and J are TRBV4-3 and TRBJ2-1, with 7 bases identical to TRBD1. The V and J ends lost 5 bases and 0 bases, in that order; junction bases with no gene match: 7. CDR3 length: 16 residues. The V gene's germline CDR1 is LGHNA and CDR2 YSLEER. The CDR3 bases are TGCGCCAGCAGCGCGGCCGGGACAGTCTCCTACAATGAGCAGTTCTTC. Translated, it gives CASSAAGTVSYNEQFF.